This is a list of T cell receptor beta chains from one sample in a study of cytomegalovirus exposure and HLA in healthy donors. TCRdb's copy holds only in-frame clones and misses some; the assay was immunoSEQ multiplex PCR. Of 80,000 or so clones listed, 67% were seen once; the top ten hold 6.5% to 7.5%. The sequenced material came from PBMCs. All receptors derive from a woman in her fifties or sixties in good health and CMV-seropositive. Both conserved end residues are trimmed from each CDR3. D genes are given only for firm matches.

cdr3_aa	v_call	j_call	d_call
AISESGGQGSYNEQF	TRBV10-3	TRBJ2-1	.
ASSYGGADQPQH	TRBV6-1	TRBJ1-5	.
ASSVEWGQGEQY	TRBV9	.	TRBD1
ASSRLYGYT	TRBV19	TRBJ1-2	.
ASRVDRGGTEAF	TRBV2	TRBJ1-1	TRBD1
ASSKKDSTDTQY	TRBV21-1	TRBJ2-3	.
ASSVDFQNEQF	TRBV2	TRBJ2-1	.
ASRHTSGSGELF	TRBV11-3	TRBJ2-2	.
ATSRDSLKRQTYEQY	TRBV15	TRBJ2-7	.
ASSAGQIGYT	TRBV5-6	TRBJ1-2	TRBD1
ASSLRQGGTEAF	TRBV5-1	TRBJ1-1	TRBD1
ASSAMTGMEGYT	TRBV5-6	TRBJ1-2	TRBD1
ATGGSETQY	TRBV2	TRBJ2-5	.
ASSLSSAVGELF	TRBV7-9	TRBJ2-2	.
ASSSGGGSYEQY	TRBV7-9	TRBJ2-7	TRBD2
ASQDRGRNTEAF	TRBV4-1	TRBJ1-1	TRBD1
SSSPPGVAGYT	TRBV7-9	TRBJ1-2	.
ASSYGAGGYTDTQY	TRBV6-5	TRBJ2-3	TRBD2
ASSLSAASPGANVLT	TRBV13	TRBJ2-6	.
ASSVGTATYEQY	TRBV9	TRBJ2-7	.
ASREGVGLFYNEQF	TRBV5-4	TRBJ2-1	.
ASTGGPGAGNTIY	TRBV4-1	TRBJ1-3	TRBD1
ASSLERGQETQY	TRBV7-2	TRBJ2-5	TRBD2
ASSRPGQGRTEAF	TRBV6-5	TRBJ1-1	TRBD1
AWSVAGQGKETQY	TRBV30	TRBJ2-5	TRBD1
ASSSGLSGGTDTQY	TRBV5-1	TRBJ2-3	TRBD2
ASSLATDSLSSYEQY	TRBV5-1	TRBJ2-7	.
ASRDRGRAGELF	TRBV2	TRBJ2-2	TRBD1
ASSLTGGASPSQETQY	TRBV5-1	TRBJ2-5	TRBD1
ASSLQGGNQPQH	TRBV19	TRBJ1-5	.
ASRTNGGTEAF	TRBV5-1	TRBJ1-1	.
ASSYGLVSNTQY	TRBV28	TRBJ2-3	TRBD2
ASIQGGDSTNEKLF	TRBV7-6	TRBJ1-4	TRBD1
ASSAPGLGIFKDTQY	TRBV5-1	TRBJ2-3	TRBD2
ASSQADYEQY	TRBV4-1	TRBJ2-7	.
ASSFQGDGNEQY	TRBV5-1	TRBJ2-7	.
ASRGGTNEKLF	TRBV13	TRBJ1-4	.
ASSHSKMRTEAF	TRBV7-9	TRBJ1-1	.
ASSPGTSGTDTQY	TRBV5-4	TRBJ2-3	TRBD2
ASSLTGQYGYT	TRBV27	TRBJ1-2	.
ASSIPRDSNQPQH	TRBV28	TRBJ1-5	.
ASNYEIATNEKLF	TRBV28	TRBJ1-4	.
ASSSGTGAEQY	TRBV19	TRBJ2-7	TRBD1
AIQTLAGENTGELF	TRBV10-3	TRBJ2-2	TRBD2
ASGLAMAGRENEQF	TRBV12-5	TRBJ2-1	TRBD2
ASYWGSGGMNSPLH	TRBV2	TRBJ1-6	.
ASRRGADGNTIY	TRBV5-1	TRBJ1-3	.
AARGGGTQY	TRBV15	TRBJ2-5	TRBD2
ARNRDRDTDTQY	TRBV2	TRBJ2-3	TRBD1
ASSETSGAQY	TRBV5-1	TRBJ2-3	TRBD2
ASSIYGLAGGGTDTQY	TRBV11-2	TRBJ2-3	TRBD2
ASSLVRGRAETQY	TRBV5-4	TRBJ2-5	TRBD1
SSARENNEQF	TRBV7-9	TRBJ2-1	.
ASSVGGETQY	TRBV28	TRBJ2-5	.
ASSPAPRKRNTEAF	TRBV7-9	TRBJ1-1	.
ASSGQINIQY	TRBV6-1	TRBJ2-4	.